This T cell receptor (beta chain) was recovered during a study of graft-versus-host responses after intestinal transplantation. The study's findings and limits: Marrow from the recipient contained GvH clones, some of which had appeared first in ileum or blood.

Profiling relied on immunoSEQ multiplex PCR, and the TCRdb table lists in-frame clones only, not all of them. Here the sample spans fewer than 25,000 clones, 55% to 60% being singletons. The CDR3 runs 15 residues. Germline V gives CDR1 SGHTA, CDR2 FQGNSA. With 5 bases removed from V and 7 bases from J, the gap between germline ends came to 15 bases. Responders that carried the CFSE label, roughly 200,000 of them, were plated with roughly 200,000 irradiated, violet-dye-labeled stimulator cells. This chain uses TRBV7-2 with TRBJ1-6, with TRBD1 as a possible D gene (6 bases). The sequences come from alloreactive CD4+ T cells from a mixed lymphocyte reaction culture, collected before intestinal transplant. Noted subset: CFSE-low proliferating T cells sorted from roughly 6-day pre-transplant mixed lymphocyte reaction (GvH or HvG direction). This TCR derives from a human patient who received an intestinal transplant. For the CDR3, the DNA is TGTGCCAGCAGCCCCCGACAGGTGAAGAATTCACCCCTCCACTTT. It yields the protein CASSPRQVKNSPLHF.